One T cell receptor beta chain is described in this entry. This beta chain turned up in a library designed for alpha chains; as an off-target read, its abundance says little. The CDR3 loop spans 14 amino acids. The V and J ends lost 6 bases and 4 bases respectively, with 16 bases between them. Germline V gene sequence: CDR1 MDHEN, CDR2 SYDVKM. Regarding time point: sample taken at primary tumor resection. The authors sequenced whole RNA from tumor, nontumor lung or frozen PBMC without sorting. The source of the sample is a study of spatial heterogeneity in lung cancer. Looking at the study overall: Averaged across combinations, each unique TCR and UMI pairing appeared more than ten times in raw reads, which were uncorrected.

Via MiXCR, TCRdb re-called the 5' RACE reads, giving one row per CDR3 protein. The table has fewer than 2,000 distinct CDR3 sequences, 7.8% seen once. The material was normal lung tissue next to the tumor, obtained at surgery. V is TRBV28 and J is TRBJ2-7; no clear D gene. The sequence derives from a male donor with early-stage non-small cell lung cancer. The CDR3 here is CASSTTKASYEQYF. The CDR3 nucleotides are TGTGCCAGCAGCACCACCAAGGCCTCTTACGAGCAGTACTTC. The full variable domain, completed using reference TRBV28 and TRBJ2-7, is DVKVTQSSRYLVKRTGEKVFLECVQDMDHENMFWYRQDPGLGLRLIYFSYDVKMKEKGDIPEGYSVSREKKERFSLILESASTNQTSMYLCASSTTKASYEQYFGPGTRLTVT.